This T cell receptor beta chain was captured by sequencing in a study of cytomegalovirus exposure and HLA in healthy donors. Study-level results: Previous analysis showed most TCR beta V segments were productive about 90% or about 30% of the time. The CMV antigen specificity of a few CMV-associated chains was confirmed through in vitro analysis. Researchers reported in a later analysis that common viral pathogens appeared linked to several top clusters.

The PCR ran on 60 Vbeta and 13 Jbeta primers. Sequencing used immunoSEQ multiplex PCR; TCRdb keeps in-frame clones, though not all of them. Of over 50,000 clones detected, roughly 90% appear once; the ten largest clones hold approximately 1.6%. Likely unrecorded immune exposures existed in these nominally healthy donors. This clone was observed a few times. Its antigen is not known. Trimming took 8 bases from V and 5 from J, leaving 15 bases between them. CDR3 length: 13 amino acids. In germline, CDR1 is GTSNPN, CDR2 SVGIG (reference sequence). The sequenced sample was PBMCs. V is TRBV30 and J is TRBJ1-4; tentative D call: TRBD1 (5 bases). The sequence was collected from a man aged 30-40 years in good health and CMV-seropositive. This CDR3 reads CARSRVLNEKLFF. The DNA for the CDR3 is TGTGCCCGCTCCAGGGTGCTAAATGAAAAACTGTTTTTT. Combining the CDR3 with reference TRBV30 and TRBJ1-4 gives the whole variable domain SQTIHQWPATLVQPVGSPLSLECTVEGTSNPNLYWYRQAAGRGLQLLFYSVGIGQISSEVPQNLSASRPQDRQFILSSKKLLLSDSGFYLCARSRVLNEKLFFGSGTQLSVL.